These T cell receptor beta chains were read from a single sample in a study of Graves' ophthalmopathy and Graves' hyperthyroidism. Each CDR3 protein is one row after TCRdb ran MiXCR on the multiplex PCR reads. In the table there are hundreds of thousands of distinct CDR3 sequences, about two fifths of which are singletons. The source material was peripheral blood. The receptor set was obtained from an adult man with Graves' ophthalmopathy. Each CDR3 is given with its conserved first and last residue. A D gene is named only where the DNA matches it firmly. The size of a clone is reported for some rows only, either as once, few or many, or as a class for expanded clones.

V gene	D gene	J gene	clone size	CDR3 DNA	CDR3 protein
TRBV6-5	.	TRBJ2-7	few	TGTGCCAGCAGTCACGGACAGCCCTACGAGCAGTACTTC	CASSHGQPYEQYF
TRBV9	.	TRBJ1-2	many	TGTGCCAGCAGCGTAGGTCTTGGGACGGTCTATGGCTACACCTTC	CASSVGLGTVYGYTF
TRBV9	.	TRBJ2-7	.	TGTGCCAGCAGCGCGGGGGACAAGCCCTCCTACGAGCAGTACTTC	CASSAGDKPSYEQYF
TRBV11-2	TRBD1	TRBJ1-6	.	TGTGCCAGCAGCCCTCTGACAGGGAGGTCCTATAATTCACCCCTCCACTTT	CASSPLTGRSYNSPLHF
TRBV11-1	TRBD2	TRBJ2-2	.	TGTGCCAGCAGCTTAGTGATTCCTAGCGGGACGGCCGGGGAGCTGTTTTTT	CASSLVIPSGTAGELFF
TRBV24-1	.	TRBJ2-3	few	TGTGCCACCAGTGGGGGAACAGCCACAGATACGCAGTATTTT	CATSGGTATDTQYF
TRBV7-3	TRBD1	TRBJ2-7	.	TGTGCCAGCAGTGCCGGGACAGGGGACGGAGAGCAGTACTTC	CASSAGTGDGEQYF
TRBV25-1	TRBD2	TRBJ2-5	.	TGTGCCAGCAGTGCTGGGACTAGCGAGGAGACCCAGTACTTC	CASSAGTSEETQYF
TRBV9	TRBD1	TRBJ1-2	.	TGTGCCAGCAGCGTAAGGGCTGTTGGGACAGGGATCGGCTACACCTTC	CASSVRAVGTGIGYTF
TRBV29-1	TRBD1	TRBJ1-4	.	TGCAGCGTTGAGGCACAGGGGGATACTAATGAAAAACTGTTTTTT	CSVEAQGDTNEKLFF
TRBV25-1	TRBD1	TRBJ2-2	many	TGTGCCAGCATCTCCGGGACAGGAAGTTTCGGGGAGCTGTTTTTT	CASISGTGSFGELFF
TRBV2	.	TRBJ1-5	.	TGTGCCAGCAGTGTTGGCGATCAGCCCCAGCATTTT	CASSVGDQPQHF
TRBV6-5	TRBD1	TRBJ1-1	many	TGTGCCAGCAGTGTCACAGGGGCTTCTGAAGCTTTCTTT	CASSVTGASEAFF
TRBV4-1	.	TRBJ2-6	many	TGCGCCAGCAGCCAAGGGGAAGGGACTGGGGCCAACGTCCTGACTTTC	CASSQGEGTGANVLTF
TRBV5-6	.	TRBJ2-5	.	TGTGCCAGCTGTTGTGAACCACCGGGGGCTCAGGGAGAGACCCAGTACTTC	CASCCEPPGAQGETQYF
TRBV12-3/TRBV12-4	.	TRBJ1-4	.	TGTGCCAGCAGTTTCGGGAAGCTGGGAACTAATGAAAAACTGTTTTTT	CASSFGKLGTNEKLFF
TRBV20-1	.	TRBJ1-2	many	TGCAGTGCTAGAGCCGGGACCGACTATGGCTACACCTTC	CSARAGTDYGYTF
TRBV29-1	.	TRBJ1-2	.	TGCAGCGCAAGACAGGTCAATAACTATGGCTACACCTTC	CSARQVNNYGYTF
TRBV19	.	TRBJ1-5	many	TGTGCCAGTAGATCCCTGGCGGCGGGGGATAGCAATCAGCCCCAGCATTTT	CASRSLAAGDSNQPQHF
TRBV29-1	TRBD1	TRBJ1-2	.	TGCAGCCACTCGACAGGGGGCGCTTATGGCTACACCTTC	CSHSTGGAYGYTF
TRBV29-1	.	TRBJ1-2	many	TGCAGCGCTGGCCCTACAGGGAGAGAAGATGGCTACACCTTC	CSAGPTGREDGYTF
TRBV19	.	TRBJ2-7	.	TGTGCCAGTAGTTGGTCGGAGGGGGTTTCCTACGAGCAGTACTTC	CASSWSEGVSYEQYF
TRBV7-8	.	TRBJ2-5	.	TGTGCCAGCAGCTTAGTTCATCAGCCCCAAGAGACCCAGTACTTC	CASSLVHQPQETQYF